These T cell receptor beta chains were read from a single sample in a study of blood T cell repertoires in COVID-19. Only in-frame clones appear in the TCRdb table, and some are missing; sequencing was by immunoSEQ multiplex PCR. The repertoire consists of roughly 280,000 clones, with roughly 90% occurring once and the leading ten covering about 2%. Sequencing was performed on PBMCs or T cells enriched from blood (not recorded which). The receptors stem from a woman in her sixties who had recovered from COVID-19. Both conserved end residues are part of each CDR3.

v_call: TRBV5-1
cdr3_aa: CASSRTSGNNEQFF

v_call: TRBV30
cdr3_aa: CAWSQGISYEQYF

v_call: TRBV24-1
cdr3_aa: CATSDPGRAGYGYTF

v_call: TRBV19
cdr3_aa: CASSIGSRFTDTQYF

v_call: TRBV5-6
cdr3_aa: CASSFLGANSYEQYF

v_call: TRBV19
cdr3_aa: CASSRGRIANEKLFF

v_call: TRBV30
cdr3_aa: CAWSFSGTSGSWNEQFF

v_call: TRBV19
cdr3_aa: CASSMRDSGPYEQYF

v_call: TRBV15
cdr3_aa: CATSRGQGSVETQYF

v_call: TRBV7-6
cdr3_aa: CASSLDEGAYEQYF

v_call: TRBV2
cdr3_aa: CASSATGGDQPQHF

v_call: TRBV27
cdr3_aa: CASSLRLAGGYGNEQFF

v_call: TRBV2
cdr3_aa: CASSESRSYSYEQYF

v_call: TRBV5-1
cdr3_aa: CASSPGGTPRSYEQYF

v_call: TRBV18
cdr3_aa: CASSPAGDYEQYF

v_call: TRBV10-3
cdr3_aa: CAISESGSINEKLFF

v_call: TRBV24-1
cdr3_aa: CATSDSTGYQPQHF

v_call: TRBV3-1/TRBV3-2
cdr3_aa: CASSHVADTQYF

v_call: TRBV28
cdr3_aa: CASRGAGTVSYEQYF